This TCR beta chain was profiled in a study of cytotoxic CD8 clonotypes in ibrutinib-treated CLL. Study at large: Samples had a mean of roughly 230,000 productive templates and around 89,000 productive rearrangements. General observations from the study: Clonality went higher at ibrutinib response and then dropped back toward baseline at progression. The study found public clonotypes uncommon, contracting or stable on treatment.

Depths of 1 in 200,000 to 1 in 1 million T cells were the sequencing target. Clones were read by immunoSEQ multiplex PCR, and TCRdb kept only the in-frame ones, dropping some. The sample contains 20,000 to 30,000 clones, around 69% of which appear only once. This clone was found a few times. The target antigen is unknown. The germline CDR1 and CDR2 sequences are SGHTA and FQGNSA. The CDR3 has 11 amino acids. Trimming removed 6 bases from V and 4 bases from J, with 7 bases in between. The TCR was taken from a human donor with chronic lymphocytic leukemia. This sequence joins TRBV7-2 and TRBJ2-7; unclear D gene. The sample consisted of PBMCs, taken at disease progression, from a patient treated with ibrutinib. CDR3 sequence reads: CASRAYYEQYF. CDR3 DNA sequence: TGTGCCAGCAGGGCATATTACGAGCAGTACTTC.